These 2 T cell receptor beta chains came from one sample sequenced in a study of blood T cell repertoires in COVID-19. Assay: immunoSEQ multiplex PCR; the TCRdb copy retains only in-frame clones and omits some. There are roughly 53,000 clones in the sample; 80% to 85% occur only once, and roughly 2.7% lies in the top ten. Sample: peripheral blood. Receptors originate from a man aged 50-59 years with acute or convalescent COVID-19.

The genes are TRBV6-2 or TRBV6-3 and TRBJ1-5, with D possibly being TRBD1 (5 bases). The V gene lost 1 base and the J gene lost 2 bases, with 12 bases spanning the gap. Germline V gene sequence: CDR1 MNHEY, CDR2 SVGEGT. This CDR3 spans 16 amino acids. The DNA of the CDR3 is TGTGCCAGCAGTTACTATGGCAGGGTGGGCAATCAGCCCCAGCATTTT. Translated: CASSYYGRVGNQPQHF.

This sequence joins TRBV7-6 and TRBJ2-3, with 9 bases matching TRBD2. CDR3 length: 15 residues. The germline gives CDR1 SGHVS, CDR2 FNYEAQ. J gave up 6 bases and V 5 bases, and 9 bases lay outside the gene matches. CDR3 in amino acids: CASSLRLAVGDTQYF. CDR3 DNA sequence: TGTGCCAGCAGCCTCAGACTAGCGGTGGGGGATACGCAGTATTTT.